These 26 T cell receptor beta chains share one sample of origin, sequenced in a study of blood T cell repertoires in COVID-19. The protocol was immunoSEQ multiplex PCR, while the TCRdb copy is restricted to in-frame clones and leaves out a portion. The profile covers 300,000 or so clones, with 70% to 90% appearing a single time and over 1% taken by the ten largest. The sequencing sample was made of peripheral blood. All receptors come from a man aged 65 to 85 with acute or convalescent COVID-19.

This sequence joins TRBV29-1 and TRBJ2-2, with a possible D match to TRBD2 (5 bases). Germline V gene lookup returns CDR1 SQVTM and CDR2 ANQGSEA. The CDR3 runs 13 residues. Deletions cut 4 bases from V and 5 bases from J, with 11 bases between. Here the CDR3 DNA reads TGCAGCGTTGTCGCGGGTGGGACCGGGGAGCTGTTTTTT. Translation gives CSVVAGGTGELFF.

The V gene is TRBV28, the J gene TRBJ2-1, with 11 positions matching TRBD2. V shed 2 bases and J 4 bases; nucleotides not matched to a gene: 4. Germline CDR1 and CDR2: MDHEN and SYDVKM. The CDR3 runs to 16 residues. The CDR3 loop reads CASSLISGGAYNEQFF. The CDR3 DNA reads as TGTGCCAGCAGTTTAATTAGCGGGGGGGCATACAATGAGCAGTTCTTC.

The rearrangement joins TRBV9 to TRBJ1-4; perhaps TRBD1 as D (5 bases). CDR1 SGDLS and CDR2 YYNGEE come from the germline V gene. Trimming took 0 bases from V and 8 from J, leaving 11 bases between them. The CDR3 contains 14 residues. The CDR3 DNA is TGTGCCAGCAGCGTAGCCCAGGGCAGCGAAAAACTGTTTTTT. Amino acid sequence: CASSVAQGSEKLFF.

As to this clone: Germline and junction disagree at one end, which may indicate a read error. The DNA of the CDR3 is TGTGCCAGCACCTTGCTTGGGACTGCGAATGAAAAACTGTTTTTT. Residues: CASTLLGTANEKLFF. V gene TRBV5-6 combines with J gene TRBJ1-4, with a possible D match to TRBD1 (5 bases). There are 15 residues in the CDR3. From germline, CDR1 is SGHDT and CDR2 YYEEEE.

This rearrangement joins TRBV2 to TRBJ2-5; possibly TRBD1 for D (5 bases). Germline V lookup: CDR1 SNHLY, CDR2 FYNNEI. Between the trimmed V and J ends, which lost 1 base and 9 bases, there was a span of 9 bases. The CDR3 runs 12 residues. Here the CDR3 reads CASSEGTPAQYF. The DNA for the CDR3 is TGTGCCAGCAGTGAAGGGACACCGGCCCAGTACTTC.

The chain combines TRBV11-2 with TRBJ2-7, with 8 bases aligning to TRBD1. Germline CDR1 SGHAT, CDR2 FQNNGV. V was pared by 8 bases and J by 5 bases, with 8 bases of the junction left unmatched. The CDR3 is 13 amino acids. The CDR3 region has the DNA TGTGCCAGCCGAGAACAGGGGGTTGACGAGCAGTACTTC. Its protein is CASREQGVDEQYF.

This rearrangement joins TRBV2 to TRBJ1-1; 9 bases are shared with TRBD1. Germline V gene lookup returns CDR1 SNHLY and CDR2 FYNNEI. CDR3 size: 14 residues. V lost 7 bases to trimming and J lost 6 bases; unmatched junction nucleotides: 9. The CDR3 here is CASTRDRVSAEAFF. DNA of the CDR3: TGTGCCAGCACTCGGGACAGGGTATCCGCTGAAGCTTTCTTT.

This chain links TRBV19 with TRBJ1-5; TRBD1 might be the D (5 bases). Per germline, CDR1 LNHDA and CDR2 SQIVND (reference sequence). This CDR3 comprises 14 residues. The V gene lost 8 bases and the J gene lost 4 bases, with 15 bases spanning the gap. Written as DNA, the CDR3 is TGTGCCAGTGGGAGGGGCGAAGGGAATCAGCCCCAGCATTTT. Protein: CASGRGEGNQPQHF.

As to this clone: In the same sample, other DNA sequences code for this CDR3. CDR3 in DNA: TGTGCCAGCAGCTTGGGACAGGGCGACACCGGGGAGCTGTTTTTT. It encodes CASSLGQGDTGELFF. This chain joins TRBV11-3 and TRBJ2-2; 9 bases line up with TRBD1. V shed 3 bases, J shed 3 bases, and the junction held 2 bases outside the gene matches. Germline loops: CDR1 SGHNT, CDR2 YENEEA. The CDR3 spans 15 residues.

This chain uses TRBV7-9 with TRBJ2-7; 8 positions agree with TRBD1. Unmatched junction bases numbered 6, after V lost 2 bases and J lost 3 bases. The germline V gene encodes CDR1 SEHNR and CDR2 FQNEAQ (reference sequence). CDR3 size: 15 residues. CDR3 residues: CASSLSQGAIYEQYF. The CDR3 nucleotides read TGTGCCAGCAGCTTAAGCCAGGGGGCTATCTACGAGCAGTACTTC.

The chain joins TRBV5-1 to TRBJ1-5; possible D gene TRBD1, 5 bases. The length of the CDR3 is 14 residues. V was trimmed by 4 bases and J by 4 bases, leaving 12 bases between them. Germline V CDR1 and CDR2: SGHRS, YFSETQ. The CDR3 is CASSPDSSNQPQHF. The CDR3 DNA follows: TGCGCCAGCAGCCCAGACAGTTCTAATCAGCCCCAGCATTTT.

The count of this clone is one. The rearrangement links TRBV30 to TRBJ1-6; 7 bases line up with TRBD1. This CDR3 contains 14 residues. Per germline, CDR1 GTSNPN and CDR2 SVGIG (reference sequence). V gave up 4 bases and J gave up 4 bases; unmatched junction bases: 4. The CDR3 nucleotides are TGTGCCTGGACAGAGGGACAGTATAATTCACCCCTCCACTTT. This sequence encodes CAWTEGQYNSPLHF.

The chain has TRBV15 and TRBJ2-7, with D possibly being TRBD1 (5 bases). The germline V gene has CDR1 LNHNV and CDR2 YYDKDF (reference sequence). V gave up 0 bases and J gave up 9 bases, with 21 bases separating them. The CDR3 totals 16 residues. The CDR3 loop is CATSRDIWQGRSGQYF. DNA for the CDR3: TGTGCCACCAGCAGAGATATTTGGCAGGGCCGATCCGGGCAGTACTTC.

This clone was detected only once. The rearrangement links TRBV19 to TRBJ1-5; D is uncertain. Trimming took off 5 bases at V and 0 bases at J, with 11 bases between the two ends. The CDR3 extends over 15 amino acids. Germline assignment: CDR1 LNHDA and CDR2 SQIVND (reference sequence). CDR3 amino acids: CASSLAATSNQPQHF. The CDR3 region has the DNA TGTGCCAGTAGTCTGGCGGCTACTAGCAATCAGCCCCAGCATTTT.

V is TRBV19 and J is TRBJ2-2, with 12 bases fitting TRBD2. Germline V gives CDR1 LNHDA, CDR2 SQIVND (reference sequence). This CDR3 is built from 16 residues. With V trimmed by 5 bases and J by 6 bases, 7 bases remained unmatched. The CDR3: CASSPRTSGIAGELFF. DNA of the CDR3: TGTGCCAGTAGTCCGCGGACTAGCGGGATAGCCGGGGAGCTGTTTTTT.

This clone was recorded once. In the same sample, other DNA sequences code for this CDR3. The chain recombines TRBV5-1 with TRBJ1-1; TRBD1 matches at 7 bases. The germline V gene encodes CDR1 SGHRS and CDR2 YFSETQ. With 4 bases clipped from V and 1 base from J, the junction kept 4 bases outside the gene matches. The CDR3 sequence is 14 residues long. CDR3 nucleotide sequence: TGCGCCAGCAGCGAGGGGACAGCGAACACTGAAGCTTTCTTT. Its protein is CASSEGTANTEAFF.

The chain uses TRBV7-2 and TRBJ2-2, with a possible D match to TRBD2 (5 bases). Germline V lookup: CDR1 SGHTA, CDR2 FQGNSA. Between the trimmed V and J ends, which lost 1 base and 6 bases, there was a span of 15 bases. The CDR3 totals 16 residues. Written as DNA, the CDR3 is TGTGCCAGCAGCTTAGTGGCGGGTCAGCCGTCCGGGGAGCTGTTTTTT. Its translation: CASSLVAGQPSGELFF. The whole variable domain, remainder taken from reference TRBV7-2 and TRBJ2-2, is GAGVSQSPSNKVTEKGKDVELRCDPISGHTALYWYRQSLGQGLEFLIYFQGNSAPDKSGLPSDRFSAERTGGSVSTLTIQRTQQEDSAVYLCASSLVAGQPSGELFFGEGSRLTVL.

The V and J genes are TRBV9 and TRBJ2-7; 7 bases agree with TRBD2. The V and J ends lost 2 bases and 3 bases, in that order; junction bases with no gene match: 5. Germline V gives CDR1 SGDLS, CDR2 YYNGEE. The CDR3 runs 14 residues. The CDR3 sequence is CASSVGEGFYEQYF. The CDR3 DNA sequence: TGTGCCAGCAGCGTCGGGGAGGGTTTCTACGAGCAGTACTTC.

The chain links TRBV4-3 to TRBJ2-1; TRBD2 agrees at 7 bases. The CDR3 consists of 15 residues. The V segment lost 0 bases and the J segment 13 bases; nucleotides outside the gene matches: 12. Germline-derived CDR1 and CDR2 are LGHNA and YSLEER. The CDR3 region is CASSQDVINAGVQFF. As DNA, the CDR3 is TGCGCCAGCAGCCAAGATGTTATAAATGCGGGGGTCCAGTTCTTC.

The rearrangement links TRBV10-3 to TRBJ1-1; 8 bases are a match to TRBD1. Germline CDR1 reads ENHRY; CDR2 reads SYGVKD. The ends lost 3 bases at V and 2 bases at J; junction bases unmatched: 2. This CDR3 has 14 residues. CDR3: CAISDQGANTEAFF. For the CDR3, the DNA is TGTGCCATCAGTGATCAGGGGGCCAACACTGAAGCTTTCTTT.

The V gene is TRBV3-1 (or the pseudogene TRBV3-2), the J gene TRBJ1-2, with no clear D. The CDR3 contains 13 residues. V dropped 8 bases and J dropped 0 bases, with 10 bases sitting between them. CDR1 and CDR2 from the germline V gene are LGHDT and YNNKEL (reference sequence). The CDR3 reads CASRGQSNYGYTF. The DNA of the CDR3 is TGTGCCAGCCGTGGCCAGTCTAACTATGGCTACACCTTC.

The rearrangement uses TRBV28 and TRBJ1-4; D is unresolved. The V end lost 5 bases, the J end lost 7 bases, and 17 bases lay between the germline ends. The CDR3 sequence is 15 residues long. The germline V gene has CDR1 MDHEN and CDR2 SYDVKM. The CDR3 reads CASSPLGGLGEKLFF. DNA for the CDR3: TGTGCCAGCAGTCCGCTTGGAGGGTTGGGTGAAAAACTGTTTTTT.

The chain combines TRBV18 with TRBJ1-2; possibly TRBD1 for D (6 bases). Germline assignment: CDR1 KGHSH and CDR2 LQKENI. With 3 bases removed from V and 2 bases from J, the gap between germline ends came to 13 bases. The CDR3 is 15 amino acids. The CDR3 coding sequence is TGTGCCAGCTCACCGAACAGGGTTGTCAACTATGGCTACACCTTC. The encoded protein is CASSPNRVVNYGYTF. The whole variable domain, remainder taken from reference TRBV18 and TRBJ1-2, is NAGVMQNPRHLVRRRGQEARLRCSPMKGHSHVYWYRQLPEEGLKFMVYLQKENIIDESGMPKERFSAEFPKEGPSILRIQQVVRGDSAAYFCASSPNRVVNYGYTFGSGTRLTVV.

The chain combines TRBV7-9 with TRBJ1-4; maybe TRBD1 (5 bases). V dropped 1 base and J dropped 10 bases, with 10 bases sitting between them. Looked up from germline, CDR1 is SEHNR and CDR2 is FQNEAQ (reference sequence). This CDR3 has 13 amino acids. CDR3 in amino acids: CASSLEGMGKLFF. The CDR3 DNA follows: TGTGCCAGCAGCTTAGAGGGGATGGGAAAACTGTTTTTT.

The gene calls are TRBV5-1 and TRBJ2-5; D ambiguous. The CDR3 has 13 amino acids. Trimming removed 5 bases at V and 3 bases at J, with 11 bases between. CDR1 and CDR2 (germline): SGHRS, YFSETQ. CDR3 sequence (DNA): TGCGCCAGCAGTGTTCAGGTCGAAGAGACCCAGTACTTC. Its protein product is CASSVQVEETQYF.

The chain joins TRBV6-5 to TRBJ1-5; D gene ambiguous. Per germline, CDR1 MNHEY and CDR2 SVGAGI. The ends were cut back, 2 bases at V and 11 bases at J, with 16 bases in the middle. The CDR3 is 14 amino acids. This CDR3 is CASSYQSGVSAQHF. CDR3 in DNA: TGTGCCAGCAGTTACCAGTCCGGGGTTTCAGCCCAGCATTTT.